A selection of T cell receptor beta chains follows, all from one sample in a study of post-analysis software for immune sequencing data. TCRdb re-called the PCR reads with MiXCR, one entry per CDR3 protein. Altogether hundreds of thousands of distinct CDR3 sequences are present, 40% to 50% being singletons, with the ten largest covering roughly 1.8%. The sequenced sample was blood. Receptor source: a girl aged 5 to 17 with multiple sclerosis. Both conserved end residues are part of each CDR3. Each record gives: CDR3 protein, J gene, V gene.

CASKDGLRRGDTQYF TRBJ2-3 TRBV10-2
CATSRDRGNTEAFF TRBJ1-1 TRBV15
CSAEPTGTGGYTF TRBJ1-2 TRBV29-1
CASSSLLAVSSYEQYF TRBJ2-7 TRBV12-3/TRBV12-4
CASSPLQGNTEAFF TRBJ1-1 TRBV3-1
CASRPSSGTAHNEQFF TRBJ2-1 TRBV6-5
CAARDGGSEQFF TRBJ2-1 TRBV13
CASSLSGMTDVQYF TRBJ2-3 TRBV12-3/TRBV12-4
CSARDRSTSVTADTQYF TRBJ2-3 TRBV20-1
CASSLVLQGSYNEQFF TRBJ2-1 TRBV7-8
CASSLMRMNTEAFF TRBJ1-1 TRBV12-3/TRBV12-4
CASRTGILSSYEQYF TRBJ2-7 TRBV27
CASSPGGGEQPQHF TRBJ1-5 TRBV12-3/TRBV12-4
CASSLAQGATDTQYF TRBJ2-3 TRBV5-1
CASSRSMDEKLFF TRBJ1-4 TRBV4-2
CASSLPGSPPHEQYF TRBJ2-7 TRBV7-9
CASRPQAAETQYF TRBJ2-5 TRBV2
CASSPSGLQETQYF TRBJ2-5 TRBV9
CSARILGTGDYGYTF TRBJ1-2 TRBV20-1
CASSPANVLTF TRBJ2-6 TRBV12-3/TRBV12-4
CASSQAKKLSGYTF TRBJ1-2 TRBV4-2
CASSLVVTGANEQYF TRBJ2-7 TRBV7-9
CASSQEGTGGGNEQFF TRBJ2-1 TRBV4-1
CSATPTLLGGETQYF TRBJ2-5 TRBV20-1
CASPEVRNEQFF TRBJ2-1 TRBV2
CAISESTGNTYGQYF TRBJ2-7 TRBV10-3
CASSLAATYERGETQYF TRBJ2-5 TRBV7-9
CASSLPSGSETQYF TRBJ2-5 TRBV5-5
CSARIMGGKQFF TRBJ2-1 TRBV20-1
CASSFLRSTQETQYF TRBJ2-5 TRBV7-8
CASSLEGQHGNTIYF TRBJ1-3 TRBV5-8
CASSFGSSGRPIFQYF TRBJ2-5 TRBV11-1
CASSLNLLPGARSSYNEQFF TRBJ2-1 TRBV5-1
CASSSDRVLDTQYF TRBJ2-3 TRBV7-3
CSVEGTGRDYGYTF TRBJ1-2 TRBV29-1
CASRPSGPPRDEQYF TRBJ2-5 TRBV4-1
CASSLGDREAEKLFF TRBJ1-4 TRBV5-1
CSARDWLAGVGEQFF TRBJ2-1 TRBV20-1
CASSQESGTSGITDTQYF TRBJ2-3 TRBV3-1
CATSDPGDYEQFF TRBJ2-1 TRBV24-1
CASSYGPSGANVLTF TRBJ2-6 TRBV6-5
CSAPQGYNEQFF TRBJ2-1 TRBV29-1